The 4 T cell receptor beta chains given below trace back to one sample, sequenced in a study of T cell repertoires in ileal Crohn's disease. Produced via immunoSEQ multiplex PCR; TCRdb's table is partial and in-frame only. The table records 15,000 to 20,000 clones, 72% of them present only once. Time point specified: neoterminal ileum biopsy at postoperative endoscopy, about 6 months after surgery. Input material: ileal tissue. The receptors derive from an adult with Crohn's disease.

V and J are TRBV6-1 and TRBJ1-5; TRBD1 might be the D (5 bases). Germline V gives CDR1 MNHNS, CDR2 SASEGT. The CDR3 covers 15 residues. Trimming removed 7 bases at V and 7 bases at J, with 20 bases between. CDR3 sequence reads: CASKGLFGGGQPQHF. The CDR3 DNA reads as TGTGCCAGCAAGGGCTTGTTCGGCGGGGGACAGCCCCAGCATTTT.

The chain combines TRBV4-1 with TRBJ1-1; TRBD1 agrees at 11 bases. Germline CDR1 MGHRA, CDR2 YSYEKL. J was trimmed by 0 bases and V by 1 base; bases with no gene match: 4. This CDR3 region has 17 residues. CDR3 sequence reads: CASSQAGQGVLNTEAFF. The CDR3 DNA follows: TGCGCCAGCAGCCAAGCGGGACAGGGGGTCTTGAACACTGAAGCTTTCTTT.

This clone was found a few times. The chain links TRBV7-2 to TRBJ1-1, with D tentatively TRBD1 (6 bases). Trimming took off 3 bases at V and 2 bases at J, with 10 bases between the two ends. Looked up from germline, CDR1 is SGHTA and CDR2 is FQGNSA. This CDR3 comprises 14 residues. The CDR3: CASSFRGINTEAFF. In DNA form, the CDR3 reads TGTGCCAGCAGCTTCAGGGGAATCAACACTGAAGCTTTCTTT.

The genes are TRBV7-2 and TRBJ2-3; TRBD2 matches 9 bases. V lost 11 bases to trimming and J lost 2 bases; unmatched junction nucleotides: 8. There are 14 residues in the CDR3. CDR1 and CDR2 from the germline V gene are SGHTA and FQGNSA. The CDR3 region is CASGRGGFTDTQYF. The CDR3 coding sequence is TGTGCCTCGGGGCGGGGGGGATTCACAGATACGCAGTATTTT.